This T cell receptor (beta chain) stems from a study of blood T cell repertoires in COVID-19. Authors' analysis steps: Amplification of reference gene primers was used by the study to estimate nucleated cell counts. TCRdb's table, derived via immunoSEQ multiplex PCR, lists solely in-frame clones and lacks some. That table gives V, J and clone size, and the DNA gave D and trimming. Of about 220,000 clones in the sample, 75% to 85% were seen once. V lost 3 bases to trimming and J lost 0 bases, with 11 bases between them. The CDR3 sequence is 15 residues long. Per germline, CDR1 KGHDR and CDR2 SFDVKD. The specimen sequenced was peripheral blood. This sequence was found in a man aged 50 or older with active or convalescent COVID-19. This sequence joins TRBV24-1 and TRBJ2-7, with D hard to call. The CDR3 nucleotides read TGTGCCACCAGTGATAGGTGGGCCAGCTCCTACGAGCAGTACTTC. It yields the protein CATSDRWASSYEQYF.